These T cell receptor beta chains were read from a single sample in a study of blood T cell repertoires in COVID-19. The data were produced by immunoSEQ multiplex PCR, yet TCRdb's version contains in-frame clones alone and is incomplete. The sample includes 250,000 to 300,000 clones, roughly 85% of them seen just once. Sequencing used PBMCs or T cells enriched from blood (not recorded which). These receptors all stem from a woman in her forties or fifties who had recovered from COVID-19. Each CDR3 is given with its conserved first and last residue. Fields, in order: D gene, V gene, clone size, J gene, CDR3 protein, CDR3 DNA. The D gene is left open where the match is weak. Clone size, where shown, is once, few, many, or a class for clones that have expanded.

>TRBD1|TRBV12-3/TRBV12-4|.|TRBJ2-3
CASSLTDRDTQYF
TGTGCCAGCAGTTTAACGGACAGGGATACGCAGTATTTT
>.|TRBV5-8|.|TRBJ1-2
CASSFEGANYGYTF
TGTGCCAGCAGCTTCGAAGGGGCTAACTATGGCTACACCTTC
>.|TRBV21-1|.|TRBJ2-1
CASGGLAGSVAYNEQFF
TGTGCCAGCGGGGGACTAGCGGGATCGGTTGCCTACAATGAGCAGTTCTTC
>.|TRBV7-9|.|TRBJ1-4
CASSFIRGNYEKLFF
TGTGCCAGCAGCTTTATCAGGGGAAATTATGAAAAACTGTTTTTT
>TRBD1|TRBV19|.|TRBJ1-2
CASSTRTGASGYGYTF
TGTGCCAGTAGTACGAGGACAGGGGCGTCGGGGTATGGCTACACCTTC
>.|TRBV9|.|TRBJ2-4
CASSVDYGVRGKNIQYF
TGTGCCAGCAGCGTAGACTATGGGGTTAGGGGCAAAAACATTCAGTACTTC
>TRBD1|TRBV15|.|TRBJ2-4
CATSRGTGGLGKNIQYF
TGTGCCACCAGCAGGGGGACAGGGGGCTTGGGCAAAAACATTCAGTACTTC
>.|TRBV28|.|TRBJ1-1
CASSSGTEAFF
TGTGCCAGCAGTTCCGGCACTGAAGCTTTCTTT
>.|TRBV6-5|.|TRBJ1-1
CASTRDANTEAFF
TGTGCCAGCACCAGGGATGCCAACACTGAAGCTTTCTTT
>.|TRBV7-9|.|TRBJ2-1
CASSLSGTSRTNEQFF
TGTGCCAGCAGCCTCTCCGGTACTAGCCGTACCAATGAGCAGTTCTTC
>TRBD2|TRBV10-3|.|TRBJ2-3
CAVSSGETDTQYF
TGTGCCGTCTCTAGCGGGGAAACAGATACGCAGTATTTT
>TRBD2|TRBV2|once|TRBJ2-1
CASSSRLALEQFF
TGTGCCAGCAGTAGTAGACTAGCACTTGAGCAGTTCTTC
>TRBD1|TRBV28|once|TRBJ1-2
CASSLVPDRGYGYTF
TGTGCCAGCAGTTTGGTACCGGACAGGGGCTATGGCTACACCTTC
>.|TRBV5-1|.|TRBJ2-3
CASSLDWEADTQYF
TGCGCCAGCAGCTTGGATTGGGAGGCAGATACGCAGTATTTT
>.|TRBV4-1|.|TRBJ1-5
CASSQGGHAGQPQHF
TGCGCCAGCAGCCAAGGAGGACATGCAGGGCAGCCCCAGCATTTT
>TRBD1|TRBV24-1|.|TRBJ2-3
CATSDPGQGRDTQYF
TGTGCCACCAGTGATCCCGGACAGGGGAGAGATACGCAGTATTTT
>TRBD1|TRBV29-1|.|TRBJ1-5
CSVVAGGGQPQHF
TGCAGCGTTGTCGCAGGGGGTGGTCAGCCCCAGCATTTT
>.|TRBV9|.|TRBJ1-1
CASSVDIVLGTEAFF
TGTGCCAGCAGCGTAGACATTGTCCTTGGCACTGAAGCTTTCTTT
>TRBD2|TRBV30|once|TRBJ2-1
CAWSVRLANEQFF
TGTGCCTGGAGCGTTCGACTAGCGAATGAGCAGTTCTTC
>TRBD2|TRBV5-1|.|TRBJ2-7
CASSLWDPSGNLYEQYF
TGCGCCAGCAGCTTGTGGGATCCTAGCGGGAATTTGTACGAGCAGTACTTC
>TRBD1|TRBV28|.|TRBJ1-2
CASSLVDRETYGYTF
TGTGCCAGCAGTTTAGTGGACAGGGAAACCTATGGCTACACCTTC
>TRBD2|TRBV11-2|.|TRBJ2-2
CASSLEPVAGVPSGTGELFF
TGTGCCAGCAGCTTAGAACCAGTAGCGGGAGTCCCCTCGGGCACCGGGGAGCTGTTTTTT
>.|TRBV30|.|TRBJ2-7
CAFAATYEQYF
TGTGCCTTCGCCGCTACCTACGAGCAGTACTTC
>TRBD2|TRBV6-1|.|TRBJ2-7
CASSSLAAQSYEQYF
TGTGCCAGCAGCTCACTAGCGGCCCAATCCTACGAGCAGTACTTC
>.|TRBV24-1|.|TRBJ1-4
CATSRPGVDEKLFF
TGTGCCACCAGTAGGCCGGGGGTGGATGAAAAACTGTTTTTT
>.|TRBV5-4|.|TRBJ2-3
CASTSLDATDTQYF
TGTGCCAGCACCAGCCTAGATGCCACAGATACGCAGTATTTT
>.|TRBV5-4|.|TRBJ2-7
CASSWAESYEQYF
TGTGCCAGCAGCTGGGCCGAATCCTACGAGCAGTACTTC
>TRBD1|TRBV28|.|TRBJ1-5
CATRQGGQPQHF
TGTGCCACCCGACAGGGAGGACAGCCCCAGCATTTT
>.|TRBV6-5|.|TRBJ1-1
CASSYPGGTEAFF
TGTGCCAGCAGTTACCCCGGGGGGACCGAAGCTTTCTTT